Following are 16 T cell receptor beta chains from one sample sequenced in a study of cytomegalovirus exposure and HLA in healthy donors. With 60 Vbeta and 13 Jbeta primers, the PCR was carried out. Clones were sequenced by immunoSEQ multiplex PCR, and TCRdb holds only the in-frame ones, with some missing. In the table there are 100,000 to 150,000 clones, over 70% of which are singletons. Source material: PBMCs. The receptor source for this set is a woman in her forties or fifties in good health and CMV-seronegative.

J is TRBJ2-2 and V is TRBV9; D uncertain. Looked up from germline, CDR1 is SGDLS and CDR2 is YYNGEE. Deletions cut 0 bases from V and 0 bases from J, with 9 bases between. This CDR3 spans 16 amino acids. The CDR3 loop is CASSVGYYTNTGELFF. The CDR3 nucleotides read TGTGCCAGCAGCGTAGGGTACTACACGAACACCGGGGAGCTGTTTTTT.

The chain carries TRBV7-9 and TRBJ1-2, with D maybe TRBD1 (5 bases). CDR3 length: 14 residues. The V end was cut by 2 bases, the J end by 6 bases, with 13 bases between. Looked up from germline, CDR1 is SEHNR and CDR2 is FQNEAQ (reference sequence). The CDR3 spells CASSLQRGINGYTF. The CDR3 bases are TGTGCCAGCAGCTTACAGCGGGGGATAAATGGCTACACCTTC.

J is TRBJ1-4 and V is TRBV6-5, with 11 bases that match TRBD1. J was trimmed by 8 bases and V by 6 bases; bases with no gene match: 5. Looked up from germline, CDR1 is MNHEY and CDR2 is SVGAGI. This CDR3 contains 14 residues. The CDR3, as DNA: TGTGCCAGCAGCCCGGGACAGGGGGGAGAAAAACTGTTTTTT. Translating gives CASSPGQGGEKLFF.

This chain uses TRBV11-1 with TRBJ1-2; possible D gene TRBD1, 6 bases. The germline CDR1 and CDR2 sequences are SGHAT and FQDESV (reference sequence). CDR3 length: 13 residues. With 5 bases removed from V and 3 bases from J, the gap between germline ends came to 10 bases. The CDR3 spells CASSGDTYYGYTF. The CDR3, as DNA: TGTGCCAGCAGCGGGGACACATACTATGGCTACACCTTC.

The V and J genes are TRBV9 and TRBJ1-1; tentatively, D is TRBD1 (5 bases). V lost 0 bases and J lost 4, with 16 bases in between. The CDR3 loop spans 16 amino acids. Germline V CDR1 and CDR2: SGDLS, YYNGEE. CDR3 nucleotide sequence: TGTGCCAGCAGCGTAGTAGGACAACCCACGGGCACTGAAGCTTTCTTT. As protein: CASSVVGQPTGTEAFF.

The rearrangement joins TRBV21-1 to TRBJ2-5; TRBD2, as called in the table, went unchecked against the DNA. TRBV21-1 has pseudogene status. The CDR3 covers 15 residues. In nucleotides, the CDR3 is TGTGCCAGCAGCAAAGGAACTAGCGGCCAAGAGACCCAGTACTTC. Amino acids: CASSKGTSGQETQYF.

The count of this clone is one. The chain combines TRBV13 with TRBJ2-2; D unclear. Germline V lookup: CDR1 PRHDT, CDR2 FYEKMQ (reference sequence). The V gene lost 5 bases and the J gene lost 6 bases, with 16 bases spanning the gap. CDR3 size: 15 residues. CDR3 DNA: TGTGCCAGCAGCCTCCCATGGGCAGGCGCCGGGGAGCTGTTTTTT. It translates to CASSLPWAGAGELFF.

CDR3 bases: TGTGCCAGCGGTCCTGGGACAGAGTCCTACGAGCAGTACTTC. Amino acids: CASGPGTESYEQYF. The gene calls are TRBV11-3 and TRBJ2-5; 7 bases are a match to TRBD1. Judging by the DNA end, TRBJ2-7 fits better; the J call may be wrong. The germline CDR1 and CDR2 sequences are SGHNT and YENEEA. The CDR3 has 14 amino acids.

This chain joins TRBV28 and TRBJ2-2, with 10 nucleotides matching TRBD2. The germline V gene has CDR1 MDHEN and CDR2 SYDVKM. The CDR3 runs to 17 residues. Trimming at V came to 6 bases and at J to 6 bases, leaving 13 bases not matched to a gene. CDR3: CASSYPSGLAFSGELFF. The CDR3 DNA sequence: TGTGCCAGCAGCTACCCGTCGGGACTAGCGTTCTCCGGGGAGCTGTTTTTT. Combining the CDR3 with reference TRBV28 and TRBJ2-2 gives the whole variable domain DVKVTQSSRYLVKRTGEKVFLECVQDMDHENMFWYRQDPGLGLRLIYFSYDVKMKEKGDIPEGYSVSREKKERFSLILESASTNQTSMYLCASSYPSGLAFSGELFFGEGSRLTVL.

The CDR3 coding sequence is TGTGCCTTAAATAGCCCTGCTAGCGGAGGTTACTCCTACGAGCAGTACTTC. Translation gives CALNSPASGGYSYEQYF. V usage is TRBV30 and J usage is TRBJ2-7; 7 nucleotides align to TRBD2. J gave up 0 bases and V 7 bases, and 18 bases lay outside the gene matches. The germline V gene encodes CDR1 GTSNPN and CDR2 SVGIG (reference sequence). This CDR3 is 17 amino acids long. Looking up the rest from reference TRBV30 and TRBJ2-7 gives the full variable domain: SQTIHQWPATLVQPVGSPLSLECTVEGTSNPNLYWYRQAAGRGLQLLFYSVGIGQISSEVPQNLSASRPQDRQFILSSKKLLLSDSGFYLCALNSPASGGYSYEQYFGPGTRLTVT.

V and J are TRBV13 and TRBJ2-1; 7 bases line up with TRBD2. In germline, CDR1 is PRHDT, CDR2 FYEKMQ (reference sequence). The CDR3 runs 13 residues. The ends lost 3 bases at V and 5 bases at J; junction bases unmatched: 1. The CDR3 DNA sequence: TGTGCCAGCAGCTTGGGAGGGGACAATGAGCAGTTCTTC. Its protein product is CASSLGGDNEQFF.

In this sample, this clone turned up a few times. This rearrangement joins TRBV2 to TRBJ1-6; TRBD1 matches at 7 bases. Germline CDR1 reads SNHLY; CDR2 reads FYNNEI. With 2 bases clipped from V and 7 bases from J, the junction kept 5 bases outside the gene matches. The CDR3 runs 15 residues. DNA for the CDR3: TGTGCCAGCAGTGAAATTGGGACAGACAATTCACCCCTCCACTTT. Its protein product is CASSEIGTDNSPLHF.

This rearrangement joins TRBV5-1 to TRBJ2-5; 9 bases agree with TRBD2. V gave up 0 bases and J gave up 0 bases; unmatched junction bases: 3. Germline values: CDR1 SGHRS, CDR2 YFSETQ. This CDR3 region has 16 residues. The CDR3 nucleotides read TGCGCCAGCAGCTTGGGGCTAGCGGGAAACCAAGAGACCCAGTACTTC. Protein product: CASSLGLAGNQETQYF.

The gene calls are TRBV15 and TRBJ1-6, with D unresolved. CDR1 LNHNV and CDR2 YYDKDF come from the germline V gene (reference sequence). This CDR3 contains 15 residues. Deletions cut 0 bases from V and 6 bases from J, with 9 bases between. The CDR3 here is CATSRDLQLNSPLHF. CDR3 bases: TGTGCCACCAGCAGAGATTTACAGCTTAATTCACCCCTCCACTTT. Looking up the rest from reference TRBV15 and TRBJ1-6 gives the full variable domain: DAMVIQNPRYQVTQFGKPVTLSCSQTLNHNVMYWYQQKSSQAPKLLFHYYDKDFNNEADTPDNFQSRRPNTSFCFLDIRSPGLGDTAMYLCATSRDLQLNSPLHFGNGTRLTVT.

This chain uses TRBV19 with TRBJ1-4; the D is unclear. V lost 1 base and J lost 12, with 27 bases in between. This CDR3 contains 18 residues. Germline V gene sequence: CDR1 LNHDA, CDR2 SQIVND (reference sequence). CDR3 in DNA: TGTGCCAGTAGTATAGTCAGGTTTCGTCCCTTTCCCTTGACGGAACTGTTTTTT. Protein sequence: CASSIVRFRPFPLTELFF.

The genes are TRBV9 and TRBJ2-7; TRBD2 aligns across 7 bases. The CDR3 extends over 14 amino acids. The J segment lost 2 bases and the V segment lost 2 bases, leaving 4 bases of the junction unmatched. In germline, CDR1 is SGDLS, CDR2 YYNGEE. The CDR3 region is CASSVLADTYEQYF. DNA of the CDR3: TGTGCCAGCAGCGTCCTAGCGGACACCTACGAGCAGTACTTC. The full variable domain, with the rest looked up from reference TRBV9 and TRBJ2-7, is DSGVTQTPKHLITATGQRVTLRCSPRSGDLSVYWYQQSLDQGLQFLIQYYNGEERAKGNILERFSAQQFPDLHSELNLSSLELGDSALYFCASSVLADTYEQYFGPGTRLTVT.